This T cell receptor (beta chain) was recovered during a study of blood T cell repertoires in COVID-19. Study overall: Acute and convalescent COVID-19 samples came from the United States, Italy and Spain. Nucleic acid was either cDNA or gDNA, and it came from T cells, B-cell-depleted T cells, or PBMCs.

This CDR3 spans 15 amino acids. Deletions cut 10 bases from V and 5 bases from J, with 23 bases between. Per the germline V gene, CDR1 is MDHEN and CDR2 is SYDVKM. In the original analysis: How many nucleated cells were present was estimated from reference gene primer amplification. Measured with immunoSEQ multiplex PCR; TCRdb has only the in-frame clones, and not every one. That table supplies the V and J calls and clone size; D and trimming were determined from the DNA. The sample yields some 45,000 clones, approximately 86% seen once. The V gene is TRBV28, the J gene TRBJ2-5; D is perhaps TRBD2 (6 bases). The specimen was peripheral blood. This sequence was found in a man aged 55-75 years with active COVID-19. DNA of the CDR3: TGTGCCACCAGATGGACCTCGGGGGTGGTGGAGACCCAGTACTTC. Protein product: CATRWTSGVVETQYF.